This TCR beta chain appears in the sequencing data of a study of T cell changes during pregnancy in multiple sclerosis. This CDR3 spans 11 amino acids. CDR1 SEHNR and CDR2 FQNEAQ come from the germline V gene (reference sequence). Trimming shortened V by 6 bases and J by 6 bases, and 9 bases separated the two germline ends. The assay was immunoSEQ multiplex PCR, and TCRdb's table has in-frame clones only and misses some. The table records tens of thousands of clones, 80% to 95% of them present only once. The chain joins TRBV7-9 to TRBJ2-7; a weak D match, TRBD2 (6 bases). The specimen comprised peripheral blood, sampled in the third trimester of pregnancy. The TCR sequence derives from a female donor with multiple sclerosis, enrolled in a pregnancy study. The CDR3 here is CASSRDSEQYF. The CDR3 nucleotides are TGTGCCAGCAGTCGGGACTCCGAGCAGTACTTC.